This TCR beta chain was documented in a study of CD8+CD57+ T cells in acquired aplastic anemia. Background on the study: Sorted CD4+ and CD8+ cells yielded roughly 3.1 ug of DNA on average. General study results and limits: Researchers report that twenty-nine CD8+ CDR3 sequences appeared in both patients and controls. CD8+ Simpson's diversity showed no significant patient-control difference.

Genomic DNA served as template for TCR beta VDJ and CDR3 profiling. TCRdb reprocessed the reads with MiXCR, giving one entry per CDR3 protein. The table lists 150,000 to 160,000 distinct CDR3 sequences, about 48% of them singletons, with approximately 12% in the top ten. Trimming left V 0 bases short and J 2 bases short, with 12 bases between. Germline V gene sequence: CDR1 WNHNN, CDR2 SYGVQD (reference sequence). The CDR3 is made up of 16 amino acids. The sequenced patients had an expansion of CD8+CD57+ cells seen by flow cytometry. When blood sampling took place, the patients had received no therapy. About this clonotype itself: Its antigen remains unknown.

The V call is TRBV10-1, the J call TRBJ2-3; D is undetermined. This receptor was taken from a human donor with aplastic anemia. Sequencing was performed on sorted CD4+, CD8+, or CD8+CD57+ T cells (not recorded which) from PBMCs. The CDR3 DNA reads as TGCGCCAGCAGTGAGTCCTACCGAAGGGCCACAGATACGCAGTATTTT. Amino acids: CASSESYRRATDTQYF.